These T cell receptor beta chains were read from a single sample in a study of OX40 agonist ivuxolimab in advanced cancers. Sequenced by immunoSEQ multiplex PCR; TCRdb stores in-frame clones only, minus some. The sample shows around 65,000 clones, 90% of them seen only once. The sequencing used CD4+ or CD8+ T cells sorted from blood, collected in a trial of the OX40 agonist ivuxolimab. These TCRs come from an adult with an advanced solid tumor such as melanoma, head and neck, liver or kidney cancer. CDR3s include the opening cysteine and the closing phenylalanine or tryptophan. The D gene is left open where the match is weak. Some rows mark clone size as missing; the rest say once, few, many or name a class of expanded clone.

J gene	V gene	clone size	D gene	CDR3 protein	CDR3 DNA
TRBJ2-1	TRBV9	NA	TRBD2	CASSAIASGRVGYEQFF	TGTGCCAGCAGCGCAATAGCTAGCGGGAGGGTGGGGTATGAGCAGTTCTTC
TRBJ2-2	TRBV7-9	once	NA	CASSLSIANTGELFF	TGTGCCAGCAGCTTATCTATCGCCAACACCGGGGAGCTGTTTTTT
TRBJ1-3	TRBV7-6	NA	NA	CASSPLSGNTIYF	TGTGCCAGCAGCCCCCTCTCTGGAAACACCATATATTTT
TRBJ2-7	TRBV6-5	once	NA	CASSRRNEQYF	TGTGCCAGCTCGAGACGGAACGAGCAGTACTTC
TRBJ2-7	TRBV5-1	NA	TRBD1	CASSTRTGTYEQYF	TGCGCCAGCAGCACGAGGACAGGTACCTACGAGCAGTACTTC
TRBJ2-7	TRBV18	few	NA	CASSPPSGYEQYF	TGTGCCAGCTCACCACCGAGCGGGTACGAGCAGTACTTC
TRBJ2-7	TRBV28	once	TRBD2	CASSSGLASYWGEQYF	TGTGCCAGCAGTTCCGGACTAGCTTCCTATTGGGGCGAGCAGTACTTC
TRBJ2-7	TRBV29-1	NA	TRBD1	CSVGDRGSTYEQYF	TGCAGCGTTGGGGACAGGGGGTCCACCTACGAGCAGTACTTC
TRBJ2-1	TRBV28	NA	NA	CASSGDNEQFF	TGTGCCAGTTCCGGGGACAATGAGCAGTTCTTC
TRBJ1-1	TRBV7-2	NA	NA	CASSLGGPGEAFF	TGTGCCAGCAGCTTAGGTGGGCCAGGGGAAGCTTTCTTT
TRBJ1-1	TRBV10-3	NA	NA	CAISPGHGDTEAFF	TGTGCCATCAGCCCGGGACACGGAGACACTGAAGCTTTCTTT
TRBJ2-7	TRBV7-2	NA	NA	CASSLGPPPYEQYF	TGTGCCAGCAGCTTGGGACCGCCCCCCTACGAGCAGTACTTC
TRBJ1-1	TRBV19	NA	NA	CASSRTVMNTEAFF	TGTGCCAGTAGTCGTACAGTCATGAACACTGAAGCTTTCTTT
TRBJ1-5	TRBV28	NA	TRBD1	CASSPAGTGIQPQHF	TGTGCCAGCAGTCCCGCCGGGACAGGGATCCAGCCCCAGCATTTT
TRBJ2-5	TRBV7-2	NA	NA	CASSSGAAETQYF	TGTGCCAGCAGCTCCGGAGCCGCGGAGACCCAGTACTTC
TRBJ2-7	TRBV5-1	NA	NA	CASSLGADLEQYF	TGCGCCAGCAGCTTGGGGGCGGACCTCGAGCAGTACTTC
TRBJ2-3	TRBV27	NA	NA	CASSLGLATDTQYF	TGTGCCAGCAGTTTAGGGCTAGCAACAGATACGCAGTATTTT
TRBJ1-1	TRBV20-1	few	NA	CSARSGTEAFF	TGCAGTGCTAGAAGTGGCACTGAAGCTTTCTTT
TRBJ1-4	TRBV11-2	once	NA	CASSLVGGRKEKLFF	TGTGCCAGCAGCTTAGTCGGCGGTAGGAAAGAGAAACTGTTTTTT
TRBJ2-1	TRBV7-3	once	TRBD2	CASSLGLAGFNEQFF	TGTGCCAGCAGCTTAGGCCTAGCGGGGTTCAATGAGCAGTTCTTC
TRBJ2-1	TRBV6-4	NA	TRBD1	CASSDSQGQGVRGQFF	TGTGCCAGCAGTGACTCCCAGGGACAGGGAGTTCGGGGGCAGTTCTTC
TRBJ2-6	TRBV27	NA	NA	CASSPTSGANVLTF	TGTGCCAGCAGTCCGACATCTGGGGCCAACGTCCTGACTTTC
TRBJ1-1	TRBV9	NA	NA	CASSVLGNTEAFF	TGTGCCAGCAGCGTACTAGGGAACACTGAAGCTTTCTTT
TRBJ1-6	TRBV5-1	NA	NA	CASSPKGVSLHF	TGCGCCAGCAGCCCTAAAGGGGTGTCCCTCCACTTT
TRBJ2-1	TRBV2	NA	NA	CASMASRTGEQFF	TGTGCCAGCATGGCTAGCCGAACGGGTGAGCAGTTCTTC
TRBJ2-3	TRBV15	NA	NA	CATTREGQGYTDTQYF	TGTGCCACCACCCGGGAGGGACAGGGATACACAGATACGCAGTATTTT
TRBJ2-1	TRBV28	NA	TRBD2	CASSSQAGARNEQFF	TGTGCCAGCAGTTCTCAAGCGGGAGCGAGGAATGAGCAGTTCTTC
TRBJ2-1	TRBV7-7	NA	TRBD2	CALGGLAGGKDEQFF	TGTGCCCTGGGGGGGCTAGCGGGAGGGAAGGATGAGCAGTTCTTC
TRBJ2-1	TRBV29-1	NA	NA	CSVEGATREQFF	TGCAGCGTTGAAGGGGCCACGCGGGAGCAGTTCTTC
TRBJ2-3	TRBV20-1	NA	NA	CSAELSDTQYF	TGCAGTGCCGAACTCTCAGATACGCAGTATTTT
TRBJ1-5	TRBV6-5	NA	NA	CASSYSGSGNQPQHF	TGTGCCAGCAGTTACTCAGGGTCGGGGAATCAGCCCCAGCATTTT
TRBJ2-3	TRBV5-1	NA	NA	CASSLDHTDTQYF	TGCGCCAGCAGCTTGGACCACACAGATACGCAGTATTTT
TRBJ2-7	TRBV7-3	NA	NA	CASSLNYGPVWEQYF	TGTGCCAGCAGCTTAAATTACGGACCGGTCTGGGAGCAGTACTTC